One and the same sample provided the 26 T cell receptor beta chains below, sequenced in a study of blood T cell repertoires in COVID-19. Data came from immunoSEQ multiplex PCR; TCRdb stores just in-frame clones and leaves some out. The profile shows 130,000 or so clones, around 88% of them singletons. Sequenced material: peripheral blood. The receptors shown here come from a man over 45 with acute or convalescent COVID-19.

The rearrangement links TRBV4-1 to TRBJ1-5; 7 bases agree with TRBD1. The V gene's germline CDR1 is MGHRA and CDR2 YSYEKL. V was clipped by 4 bases and J by 0 bases; unmatched bases: 6. The CDR3 has 16 amino acids. CDR3 in amino acids: CASSLGTAYSNQPQHF. CDR3 in DNA: TGCGCCAGCAGCCTAGGGACAGCATATAGCAATCAGCCCCAGCATTTT.

The rearrangement joins TRBV19 to TRBJ1-1, with 7 positions matching TRBD1. Germline CDR1 and CDR2: LNHDA and SQIVND (reference sequence). The V segment lost 7 bases and the J segment 3 bases; nucleotides outside the gene matches: 5. The CDR3 runs 13 residues. The CDR3 DNA is TGTGCCAGTACAGGGGGTGTTCACACTGAAGCTTTCTTT. This translates into CASTGGVHTEAFF.

The chain recombines TRBV28 with TRBJ1-1; D possibly corresponds to TRBD1 (6 bases). From germline, CDR1 is MDHEN and CDR2 SYDVKM. The CDR3 has 16 amino acids. The ends were cut back, 3 bases at V and 1 base at J, with 15 bases in the middle. The CDR3 spells CASSFQGFVPNTEAFF. The CDR3 DNA is TGTGCCAGCAGTTTTCAGGGGTTTGTTCCGAACACTGAAGCTTTCTTT.

This chain links TRBV11-2 with TRBJ2-1; perhaps TRBD1 as D (6 bases). Germline assignment: CDR1 SGHAT and CDR2 FQNNGV. V dropped 2 bases and J dropped 2 bases, with 10 bases sitting between them. The CDR3 contains 15 residues. The CDR3 DNA is TGTGCCAGCAGCTTACTGACAGGAACCTACAATGAGCAGTTCTTC. Protein product: CASSLLTGTYNEQFF.

The CDR3 reads CASRSRGLTDTQYF. CDR3 sequence (DNA): TGTGCCAGCAGGAGCCGTGGTCTCACAGATACGCAGTATTTT. The chain carries TRBV3-1 (or the pseudogene TRBV3-2) and TRBJ2-3; D is unclear. The germline V gene encodes CDR1 LGHDT and CDR2 YNNKEL (reference sequence). V was pared by 6 bases and J by 2 bases, with 12 bases between. The CDR3 contains 14 residues.

This chain joins TRBV18 and TRBJ1-5; 7 positions match TRBD1. Trimming at V came to 5 bases and at J to 0 bases, leaving 4 bases not matched to a gene. This CDR3 comprises 15 residues. CDR1 KGHSH and CDR2 LQKENI come from the germline V gene. As DNA, the CDR3 is TGTGCCAGCTCAACCGAGGGGGCTAGCAATCAGCCCCAGCATTTT. Translating gives CASSTEGASNQPQHF.

V usage is TRBV2 and J usage is TRBJ1-1, with 7 bases fitting TRBD1. The V gene end was trimmed by 10 bases and the J gene end by 5 bases; junction bases not matched to a gene: 13. Germline-derived CDR1 and CDR2 are SNHLY and FYNNEI. The CDR3 sequence is 14 residues long. Here the CDR3 reads CATYPDRVFTEAFF. The CDR3 bases are TGTGCCACCTACCCAGACAGGGTCTTTACTGAAGCTTTCTTT.

The chain joins TRBV5-8 to TRBJ1-4, with TRBD1 matching 7 bases. Germline V gene data show CDR1 as SGHTS and CDR2 as YDEGEE. J was trimmed by 4 bases and V by 0 bases; bases with no gene match: 3. There are 15 residues in the CDR3. The CDR3 DNA follows: TGTGCCAGCAGCTTGGAGGGACAGAGTAATGAAAAACTGTTTTTT. Amino acids: CASSLEGQSNEKLFF.

This sequence joins TRBV7-3 and TRBJ1-6; weak D call: TRBD1 (5 bases). The CDR3 consists of 15 residues. V lost 0 bases to trimming and J lost 6 bases, with 9 bases between them. From germline, CDR1 is SGHTA and CDR2 FQGTGA. The chain's CDR3 is CASSLTGGSNSPLHF. The CDR3 nucleotides are TGTGCCAGCAGCTTAACCGGGGGGAGTAATTCACCCCTCCACTTT.

The chain combines TRBV19 with TRBJ2-2; D is undetermined. The CDR3 sequence is 14 residues long. Looked up from germline, CDR1 is LNHDA and CDR2 is SQIVND (reference sequence). Trimming cost V 8 bases and J 0 bases, with 10 bases left between them. The CDR3 loop reads CASRKLPNTGELFF. CDR3 in DNA: TGTGCCAGTCGTAAGCTTCCGAACACCGGGGAGCTGTTTTTT.

The chain has TRBV10-2 and TRBJ2-3, with D maybe TRBD2 (5 bases). The CDR3 is 14 residues long. V was clipped by 6 bases and J by 1 base, with 11 bases between them. CDR1 is WSHSY and CDR2 is SAAADI in the germline V gene. The CDR3 reads CASRLGLGTDTQYF. The CDR3 DNA reads TGCGCCAGCAGACTAGGACTCGGCACAGATACGCAGTATTTT.

The rearrangement links TRBV28 to TRBJ1-1, with D unclear. Germline V gene lookup returns CDR1 MDHEN and CDR2 SYDVKM. V was pared by 6 bases and J by 0 bases, with 5 bases between. This CDR3 comprises 12 residues. CDR3 nucleotides: TGTGCCAGCAGAATCATGAACACTGAAGCTTTCTTT. Translated, it gives CASRIMNTEAFF. Supplemented by reference TRBV28 and TRBJ1-1, the full variable domain reads DVKVTQSSRYLVKRTGEKVFLECVQDMDHENMFWYRQDPGLGLRLIYFSYDVKMKEKGDIPEGYSVSREKKERFSLILESASTNQTSMYLCASRIMNTEAFFGQGTRLTVV.

The V call is TRBV19, the J call TRBJ2-7, with no clear D. Germline V gene sequence: CDR1 LNHDA, CDR2 SQIVND (reference sequence). This CDR3 has 14 amino acids. V lost 5 bases, J lost 3 bases, and 14 bases lay in between. The CDR3 sequence is CASSPRASHYEQYF. The CDR3 nucleotides read TGTGCCAGTAGTCCCCGTGCCAGTCACTACGAGCAGTACTTC.

About this clone itself: The sample has other DNA sequences that encode this CDR3 too. The chain joins TRBV3-1 (or the pseudogene TRBV3-2) to TRBJ1-5; D uncertain. The CDR3 is 13 residues long. CDR1 LGHDT and CDR2 YNNKEL come from the germline V gene (reference sequence). Trimming pared 0 bases from V and 4 bases from J, leaving 4 bases between. CDR3 loop: CASSQDRNQPQHF. The CDR3 DNA reads TGTGCCAGCAGCCAAGATAGAAATCAGCCCCAGCATTTT.

V usage is TRBV19 and J usage is TRBJ2-7; D possibly corresponds to TRBD1 (6 bases). The CDR3 covers 14 residues. Trimming cost V 7 bases and J 0 bases, with 13 bases left between them. Germline CDR1 is LNHDA and CDR2 is SQIVND (reference sequence). The CDR3 DNA reads as TGTGCCAGTAAACAGGGTTTGGACTCCTACGAGCAGTACTTC. It encodes CASKQGLDSYEQYF.

The J gene is TRBJ2-7, the V gene TRBV6-5; 7 bases line up with TRBD1. V lost 7 bases, J lost 6 bases, and 6 bases stayed unmatched. CDR1 and CDR2 from the germline V gene are MNHEY and SVGAGI. The CDR3 spans 12 residues. DNA of the CDR3: TGTGCCAGCAATCAGGGGGTATTCGAGCAGTACTTC. Protein: CASNQGVFEQYF.

The chain's CDR3 is CASSYLQGANTEAFF. The CDR3 nucleotides read TGCGCCAGCAGCTACCTACAGGGCGCGAACACTGAAGCTTTCTTT. The chain is built from TRBV5-1 and TRBJ1-1; D might be TRBD1 (6 bases). Between the trimmed V and J ends, which lost 3 bases and 1 base, there was a span of 13 bases. Germline V gene lookup returns CDR1 SGHRS and CDR2 YFSETQ. The CDR3 consists of 15 residues.

This clone was seen once. The V call is TRBV12-3 or TRBV12-4, the J call TRBJ1-1; D remains ambiguous. The CDR3 spans 10 residues. V dropped 5 bases and J dropped 5 bases, with 3 bases sitting between them. The CDR3 protein is CASSRTEAFF. As DNA, the CDR3 is TGTGCCAGCAGTCGTACTGAAGCTTTCTTT.

The chain links TRBV3-1 (or the pseudogene TRBV3-2) to TRBJ2-1; 7 bases are a match to TRBD2. Germline CDR1 reads LGHDT; CDR2 reads YNNKEL (reference sequence). V gave up 6 bases and J gave up 8 bases; unmatched junction bases: 10. The CDR3 extends over 14 amino acids. The CDR3 region is CASSPRGGWDEQFF. The CDR3 bases are TGTGCCAGCAGTCCCCGGGGAGGGTGGGATGAGCAGTTCTTC.

This clone appeared a few times. The rearrangement uses TRBV27 and TRBJ2-1, with TRBD2 identical over 7 bases. CDR3 size: 14 residues. Looked up from germline, CDR1 is MNHEY and CDR2 is SMNVEV (reference sequence). V shed 6 bases and J 7 bases; nucleotides not matched to a gene: 9. CDR3 bases: TGTGCCAGCAGGCGGGGGTCTATAATAAATGAGCAGTTCTTC. Encoded protein: CASRRGSIINEQFF.

Turning to this clone: Because it lacks the conserved phenylalanine or tryptophan at the end, this CDR3 is likely a read error. It is unclear where the CDR3 begins or ends on the DNA, so no DNA is shown, and the CDR3 is as TCRdb lists it. The chain has TRBV6-6 and TRBJ2-7; TRBD2, as called in the table, went unchecked against the DNA. Including both end residues, the CDR3 is 13 amino acids long. Germline V gene lookup returns CDR1 MNHNY and CDR2 SVGAGI (reference sequence). CDR3 in amino acids: CASSYSSGSSWTS.

The chain is built from TRBV19 and TRBJ1-5; D possibly corresponds to TRBD1 (5 bases). The CDR3 is made up of 15 amino acids. Germline V gene data show CDR1 as LNHDA and CDR2 as SQIVND (reference sequence). V lost 4 bases and J 2 bases, leaving 12 bases between the germline ends. CDR3 sequence reads: CASSTGLGGNQPQHF. The CDR3 region has the DNA TGTGCCAGTAGTACGGGACTAGGGGGCAATCAGCCCCAGCATTTT.

This clone turned up a few times. The chain links TRBV13 to TRBJ2-7; 9 nucleotides line up with TRBD1. Germline V gene data show CDR1 as PRHDT and CDR2 as FYEKMQ (reference sequence). The CDR3 extends over 19 amino acids. V trimming: 2 bases; J trimming: 4 bases; junction bases outside the gene matches: 18. The CDR3 reads CASSLRGTGKLLDVYEQYF. In nucleotides, the CDR3 is TGTGCCAGCAGCTTAAGGGGGACAGGGAAGTTGTTAGATGTATACGAGCAGTACTTC.

This rearrangement joins TRBV4-1 to TRBJ2-3, with TRBD2 matching over 9 bases. With 3 bases clipped from V and 0 bases from J, the junction kept 10 bases outside the gene matches. Per the germline V gene, CDR1 is MGHRA and CDR2 is YSYEKL. This CDR3 region has 18 residues. The CDR3 DNA reads as TGCGCCAGCAGCCACCCCAAAGGACTAGCGATGAGCACAGATACGCAGTATTTT. Its translation is CASSHPKGLAMSTDTQYF.

The genes are TRBV7-2 and TRBJ2-2; D may be TRBD2 (5 bases). The germline V and J ends were trimmed by 7 bases and 8 bases, with 11 bases remaining between them. Per germline, CDR1 SGHTA and CDR2 FQGNSA. This CDR3 has 12 amino acids. The CDR3 protein is CASTRGGGELFF. DNA for the CDR3: TGTGCCAGCACCCGGGGTGGGGGGGAGCTGTTTTTT.

The rearrangement joins TRBV10-2 to TRBJ2-5; 7 bases are a match to TRBD2. Germline CDR1 is WSHSY and CDR2 is SAAADI. The J segment lost 13 bases and the V segment lost 0 bases, leaving 2 bases of the junction unmatched. The CDR3 spans 11 residues. The CDR3 bases are TGCGCCAGCAGTGAGTCACGGGGGGTGTACTTC. Translating gives CASSESRGVYF.